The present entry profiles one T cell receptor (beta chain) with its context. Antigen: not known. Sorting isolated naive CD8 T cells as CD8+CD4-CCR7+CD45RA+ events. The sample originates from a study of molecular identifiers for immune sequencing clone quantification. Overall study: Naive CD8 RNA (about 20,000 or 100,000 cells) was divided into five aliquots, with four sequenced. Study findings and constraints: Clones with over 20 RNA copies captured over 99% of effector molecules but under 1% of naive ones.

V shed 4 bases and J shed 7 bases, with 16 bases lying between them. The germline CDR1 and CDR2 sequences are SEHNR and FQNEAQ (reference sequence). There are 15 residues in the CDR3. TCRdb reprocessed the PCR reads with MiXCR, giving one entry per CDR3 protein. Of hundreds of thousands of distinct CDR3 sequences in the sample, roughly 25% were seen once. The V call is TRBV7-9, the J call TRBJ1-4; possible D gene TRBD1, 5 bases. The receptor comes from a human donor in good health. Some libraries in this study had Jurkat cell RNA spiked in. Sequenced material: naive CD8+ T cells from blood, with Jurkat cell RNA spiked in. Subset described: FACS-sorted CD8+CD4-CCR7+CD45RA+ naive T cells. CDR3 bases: TGTGCCAGCAGCTCAGGAAGGCAGGGACGTGAAAAACTGTTTTTT. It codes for CASSSGRQGREKLFF. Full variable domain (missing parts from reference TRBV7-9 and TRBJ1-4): DTGVSQNPRHKITKRGQNVTFRCDPISEHNRLYWYRQTLGQGPEFLTYFQNEAQLEKSRLLSDRFSAERPKGSFSTLEIQRTEQGDSAMYLCASSSGRQGREKLFFGSGTQLSVL.